Sequencing of this T cell receptor beta chain was carried out in a study of vaccination effects on CD4 cells after COVID-19. The CDR3 consists of 14 residues. Trimming removed 6 bases from V and 1 base from J, with 12 bases in between. CDR1 SGHVS and CDR2 FQNEAQ come from the germline V gene. In the ViraFEST assay, antigen-specific CD4+ clonotypes were identified by expansion after peptide-pool stimulation. When around 9 days of culture had elapsed, CD4+ T cells were isolated. Each person got two doses of an mRNA SARS-CoV-2 vaccine, BNT162b2 or mRNA-1273. This table comes from immunoSEQ multiplex PCR, and its TCRdb copy is limited to in-frame clones, with some not included. The data contain tens of thousands of clones, 81% of them seen just once; the ten biggest clones take up 0.95% to 1.5%. On this clone: Its antigen remains unidentified.

This receptor was obtained from a human donor who received a COVID-19 vaccine. The chain recombines TRBV7-8 with TRBJ1-1; a possible D gene is TRBD1 (6 bases). The sample here was CD4+ T cells from PBMCs cultured with HCoV-229E spike peptides, taken after COVID-19 vaccination. This chain's CDR3 is CASSPGHSNTEAFF. DNA for the CDR3: TGTGCCAGCAGTCCGGGACACTCGAACACTGAAGCTTTCTTT.